This entry lists 11 T cell receptor beta chains sequenced from one sample in a study of memory CD4+ T cells and cytomegalovirus serostatus. The sort gate was single viable CD3+CD4+CD8-CD45RO+ cells for memory CD4+ T cells. Generated by immunoSEQ multiplex PCR, the TCRdb table keeps only in-frame clones and is missing some. The data show 45,000 to 65,000 clones, about 80% seen once. Sequenced sample: memory CD4+ T cells from blood. The receptors here all came from an adult in good health and CMV-seropositive.

V and J are TRBV2 and TRBJ1-1; TRBD1 might be the D (6 bases). The CDR3 runs 14 residues. Germline CDR1 SNHLY, CDR2 FYNNEI. The germline V and J ends were trimmed by 7 bases and 4 bases, with 16 bases remaining between them. In nucleotides, the CDR3 is TGTGCCAGCAAAATTGGCAGGGGTGTCACTGAAGCTTTCTTT. Its translation is CASKIGRGVTEAFF.

V gene TRBV15 combines with J gene TRBJ1-1; 8 bases map to TRBD1. The CDR3 extends over 17 amino acids. From germline, CDR1 is LNHNV and CDR2 YYDKDF (reference sequence). V lost 1 base to trimming and J lost 4 bases; unmatched junction nucleotides: 11. The CDR3 loop is CATSRGPLDREGTEAFF. CDR3 sequence (DNA): TGTGCCACCAGCAGAGGCCCCCTGGACAGGGAGGGCACTGAAGCTTTCTTT.

A single count supports this clone. The V and J genes are TRBV5-5 and TRBJ2-3, with 14 bases aligning to TRBD2. After removal of 3 bases from V and 5 bases from J, the junction contained 5 bases not matched to a gene. CDR1 is SGHKS and CDR2 is YYEKEE in the germline V gene (reference sequence). The CDR3 extends over 16 amino acids. CDR3 in amino acids: CASSSRLAGGGDTQYF. CDR3 nucleotide sequence: TGTGCCAGCAGCTCGCGACTAGCGGGAGGGGGAGATACGCAGTATTTT.

This chain connects TRBV18 to TRBJ1-2, with a possible D match to TRBD1 (6 bases). CDR1 KGHSH and CDR2 LQKENI come from the germline V gene. This CDR3 is built from 13 residues. The V and J ends lost 3 bases and 6 bases respectively, with 11 bases between them. The CDR3 loop reads CASSPASGDGYTF. Here the CDR3 DNA reads TGTGCCAGCTCACCCGCCTCAGGGGATGGCTACACCTTC.

The rearrangement joins TRBV30 to TRBJ1-4, with D uncertain. Germline CDR1 GTSNPN, CDR2 SVGIG (reference sequence). There are 15 residues in the CDR3. Deletions cut 2 bases from V and 5 bases from J, with 15 bases between. CDR3 sequence reads: CAWSPSLGFNEKLFF. The CDR3 coding sequence is TGTGCCTGGAGTCCCTCACTCGGTTTCAATGAAAAACTGTTTTTT.

The CDR3 loop reads CSASNEKLFF. CDR3 nucleotide sequence: TGCAGCGCCTCTAATGAAAAACTGTTTTTT. The chain is built from TRBV29-1 and TRBJ1-4, with unresolved D. The CDR3 covers 10 residues. Trimming removed 7 bases from V and 3 bases from J, with 3 bases in between. Germline lookup yields CDR1 SQVTM and CDR2 ANQGSEA.

V gene TRBV7-3 combines with J gene TRBJ2-1; the match to TRBD2 covers 8 bases. After removal of 5 bases from V and 10 bases from J, the junction contained 13 bases not matched to a gene. This CDR3 is built from 15 residues. From germline, CDR1 is SGHTA and CDR2 FQGTGA. In nucleotides, the CDR3 is TGTGCCAGCAGCCGTAGCGGGACCGGCGGGGAGGAGCAGTTCTTC. It specifies CASSRSGTGGEEQFF.

This rearrangement joins TRBV5-1 to TRBJ2-2, with 11 bases matching TRBD2. From germline, CDR1 is SGHRS and CDR2 YFSETQ. With 1 base clipped from V and 3 bases from J, the junction kept 2 bases outside the gene matches. The CDR3 consists of 16 residues. The CDR3 loop is CASSLLAGGDTGELFF. DNA for the CDR3: TGCGCCAGCAGCTTGTTAGCGGGAGGGGACACCGGGGAGCTGTTTTTT.

This clone has only a few counts. V and J are TRBV4-1 and TRBJ1-3, with TRBD1 matching over 8 bases. This CDR3 is built from 17 residues. V dropped 1 base and J dropped 0; count of bases not matched to a gene: 5. The germline CDR1 and CDR2 sequences are MGHRA and YSYEKL. Here the CDR3 DNA reads TGCGCCAGCAGCCAAGGTTTCACAGGGGGCTCTGGAAACACCATATATTTT. It is translated as CASSQGFTGGSGNTIYF.

CDR3 in amino acids: CASMGPGTEAFF. The CDR3 bases are TGTGCCAGCATGGGCCCAGGGACTGAAGCTTTCTTT. The rearrangement links TRBV11-2 to TRBJ1-1, with D perhaps matching TRBD1 (5 bases). Per germline, CDR1 SGHAT and CDR2 FQNNGV. V gave up 7 bases and J gave up 5 bases, with 11 bases separating them. The CDR3 is made up of 12 amino acids. The full variable domain, rest sourced from reference TRBV11-2 and TRBJ1-1, is EAGVAQSPRYKIIEKRQSVAFWCNPISGHATLYWYQQILGQGPKLLIQFQNNGVVDDSQLPKDRFSAERLKGVDSTLKIQPAKLEDSAVYLCASMGPGTEAFFGQGTRLTVV.

V gene TRBV28 combines with J gene TRBJ2-3; D tentatively reads TRBD1 or TRBD2 (5 bases each). Germline CDR1 is MDHEN and CDR2 is SYDVKM. The CDR3 spans 12 residues. Trimming stripped 3 bases from V and 15 bases from J, with 16 bases between. CDR3 sequence: CASSLGQGTGYF. The DNA of the CDR3 is TGTGCCAGCAGTTTGGGGCAGGGTACGGGATATTTT.